This T cell receptor beta chain was identified in a study of cytomegalovirus exposure and HLA in healthy donors. General study results and limits: Earlier analysis looked at TCR beta V segments, and most were productive about 87% or about 30% of the time. Later, TCR association rates were found to vary by HLA locus, highest for DRB1 and lowest for HLA-C. Versus the roughly 670-donor mean, an Asian-associated ancestry cluster reportedly showed fewer N-insertions in a later analysis. An analysis was carried out at a later point. It showed that HLA-associated TCR beta chains were more clonally expanded than equally common non-associated chains.

With 3 bases removed from V and 4 bases from J, the gap between germline ends came to 9 bases. The CDR3 runs 14 residues. From germline, CDR1 is MRHNA and CDR2 SNTAGT. Primers included in the PCR were 60 Vbeta and 13 Jbeta primers. Repertoires were generated with immunoSEQ multiplex PCR, while TCRdb's copy carries only in-frame clones and drops some. In the table there are some 200,000 clones, approximately 80% of which are singletons. This clone was seen only a few times. Antigen unknown. The clonotype was recovered from a middle-aged man in good health and CMV-seronegative. Source material: PBMCs. This sequence joins TRBV6-4 and TRBJ2-2; D might be TRBD2 (6 bases). In DNA, the CDR3 is TGTGCCAGCAGTGAGGCCGGGGGCACCGGGGAGCTGTTTTTT. Encoded protein: CASSEAGGTGELFF.